The 23 T cell receptor beta chains below were found in one sample sequenced in a study of blood T cells in healthy people across ages. A second roughly 6 to 12 cycle PCR used barcoded and J-beta primers. MiXCR, run by TCRdb on the 5' RACE reads, gives a single entry per CDR3 protein. In the table there are roughly 700,000 distinct CDR3 sequences, approximately 31% of which are singletons. Specimen: blood. These receptors all stem from a woman aged 80 or over in good health.

This clonotype appeared many times. The V gene is TRBV12-3 or TRBV12-4, the J gene TRBJ2-7; TRBD1 or TRBD2 may be the D gene (6 bases each). With 3 bases removed from V and 0 bases from J, the gap between germline ends came to 12 bases. The CDR3 is 15 residues long. CDR3 protein: CASSLRGESSYEQYF. The DNA of the CDR3 is TGTGCCAGCAGTTTGAGGGGGGAGAGCTCCTACGAGCAGTACTTC.

This clonotype was observed many times. This sequence joins TRBV14 and TRBJ2-7; tentative D call: TRBD1 (6 bases). CDR1 is SGHDN, CDR2 FVKESK, per germline. The germline V and J ends were trimmed by 5 bases and 2 bases, with 13 bases remaining between them. The CDR3 is made up of 14 amino acids. DNA for the CDR3: TGTGCCAGCAGCTTATTCAGGGGCCCCTACGAGCAGTACTTC. Translated, it gives CASSLFRGPYEQYF.

This clonotype was seen a single time. Possible read error: a much larger clone is one base away. The rearrangement uses TRBV5-1 and TRBJ1-1, with D hard to call. Per germline, CDR1 SGHRS and CDR2 YFSETQ. This CDR3 is 15 amino acids long. V was cut by 0 bases and J by 3 bases, with 12 bases left in between. This CDR3 reads CASSLAPPRDTEAFF. In nucleotides, the CDR3 is TGCGCCAGCAGCTTGGCCCCTCCTCGGGACACTGAAGCTTTCTTT.

This clonotype was detected many times. The gene calls are TRBV6-1 and TRBJ2-5, with a possible D match to TRBD1 (6 bases). This CDR3 has 15 amino acids. Germline loops: CDR1 MNHNS, CDR2 SASEGT. Trimming took off 3 bases at V and 5 bases at J, with 16 bases between the two ends. Here the CDR3 DNA reads TGTGCCAGCAGTGACTATCAGGGGTTCCGGGAGACCCAGTACTTC. This encodes CASSDYQGFRETQYF.

A note on this clonotype: At one end, the junction sequence differs from germline, possibly due to a read error. V is TRBV12-3 or TRBV12-4 and J is TRBJ1-5; possibly TRBD1 for D (6 bases). The CDR3 is made up of 14 amino acids. CDR3 in DNA: TGTGCCAGCAATTTAACAGGGACCCATCAGCCCCAGCATTTT. Protein product: CASNLTGTHQPQHF.

About this clonotype itself: With a much larger clone just one base away, this may be a read error. The CDR3 sequence is CASSLASGLSTGTQYF. The CDR3, as DNA: TGTGCCAGCAGCTTAGCTTCGGGACTGAGCACAGGTACGCAGTATTTT. J is TRBJ2-3 and V is TRBV7-2, with a tentative D call TRBD2 (6 bases). The CDR3 has 16 amino acids. Germline values: CDR1 SGHTA, CDR2 FQGNSA.

This clonotype was detected ten times or more. This chain links TRBV5-1 with TRBJ2-7; D remains ambiguous. V dropped 0 bases and J dropped 4 bases, with 11 bases sitting between them. There are 14 residues in the CDR3. Per the germline V gene, CDR1 is SGHRS and CDR2 is YFSETQ. The CDR3 spells CASSLAPLDYEQYF. The CDR3 region has the DNA TGCGCCAGCAGCTTGGCCCCGCTGGATTACGAGCAGTACTTC.

This chain joins TRBV5-1 and TRBJ1-1, with TRBD1 identical over 7 bases. V trimming: 4 bases; J trimming: 6 bases; junction bases outside the gene matches: 9. This CDR3 region has 14 residues. The V gene's germline CDR1 is SGHRS and CDR2 YFSETQ. This chain's CDR3 is CASSALTGFPEAFF. In DNA form, the CDR3 reads TGCGCCAGCAGCGCACTGACAGGGTTCCCTGAAGCTTTCTTT.

The CDR3 region is CATSRVPSEKLFF. As DNA, the CDR3 is TGTGCCACCAGCAGAGTTCCTTCCGAAAAACTGTTTTTT. The chain employs TRBV15 and TRBJ1-4; D is ambiguous. Trimming pared 1 base from V and 8 bases from J, leaving 8 bases between. Germline CDR1 reads LNHNV; CDR2 reads YYDKDF (reference sequence). The CDR3 sequence is 13 residues long.

Many counts were recorded for this clonotype. The CDR3: CASRTVTGTYEQYF. The CDR3 DNA reads as TGTGCCAGCAGAACCGTTACAGGTACCTACGAGCAGTACTTC. The chain is built from TRBV6-2 or TRBV6-3 and TRBJ2-7; TRBD1 might be the D (5 bases). CDR3 length equals 14 residues. Germline V CDR1 and CDR2: MNHEY, SVGEGT. Trimming stripped 6 bases from V and 2 bases from J, with 14 bases between.

This clonotype was counted a few times. The CDR3 DNA is TGCGCCAGCGGCACCCCGGACAGGGACCGGAACACTGAAGCTTTCTTT. Its translation: CASGTPDRDRNTEAFF. V usage is TRBV5-1 and J usage is TRBJ1-1, with TRBD1 matching 8 bases. V was clipped by 7 bases and J by 1 base; unmatched bases: 12. The CDR3 has 16 residues. Per germline, CDR1 SGHRS and CDR2 YFSETQ.

This clonotype came up a few times. A much larger clone differs by one base, so this may be a read error. CDR3 DNA sequence: TGTGCCAGCACCCCAGGGACATCGAACACTGAAGCTTTCTTT. The encoded protein is CASTPGTSNTEAFF. V usage is TRBV11-1 and J usage is TRBJ1-1; TRBD1 is a possible D gene (6 bases). The germline gives CDR1 SGHAT, CDR2 FQDESV (reference sequence). This CDR3 spans 14 amino acids. The V end lost 7 bases, the J end lost 1 base, and 13 bases lay between the germline ends.

CDR3 bases: TGCAGCGTTGAAAGTTCAGGGATGAACACTGAAGCTTTCTTT. Its translation: CSVESSGMNTEAFF. This chain joins TRBV29-1 and TRBJ1-1, with a possible D match to TRBD1 (5 bases). The length of the CDR3 is 14 residues. V gave up 2 bases and J gave up 0 bases, with 10 bases separating them. Per germline, CDR1 SQVTM and CDR2 ANQGSEA.

This clonotype was detected many times. The chain links TRBV15 to TRBJ1-5; D call uncertain. The CDR3 has 17 amino acids. Germline V gene lookup returns CDR1 LNHNV and CDR2 YYDKDF (reference sequence). V lost 0 bases and J 3 bases, leaving 15 bases between the germline ends. This chain's CDR3 is CATSRDRASNFNQPQHF. The DNA for the CDR3 is TGTGCCACCAGCAGAGATAGGGCATCTAATTTCAATCAGCCCCAGCATTTT.

The chain couples TRBV20-1 to TRBJ2-1; 13 bases match TRBD2. V lost 5 bases, J lost 2 bases, and 3 bases stayed unmatched. This CDR3 spans 15 amino acids. In germline, CDR1 is DFQATT, CDR2 SNEGSKA (reference sequence). The CDR3, as DNA: TGCAGTGCTCCTGGGACTAGCGGGACCTACAATGAGCAGTTCTTC. Its translation: CSAPGTSGTYNEQFF.

The chain recombines TRBV12-3 or TRBV12-4 with TRBJ1-2; no clear D. The CDR3 runs to 13 residues. V was cut by 1 base and J by 7 bases, with 10 bases left in between. The CDR3 loop reads CASSLGSHTGYTF. The DNA of the CDR3 is TGTGCCAGCAGTTTAGGAAGCCATACTGGCTACACCTTC.

Ten or more counts support this clonotype. V is TRBV7-2 and J is TRBJ1-1; D is ambiguous. Deletions cut 0 bases from V and 3 bases from J, with 14 bases between. Germline CDR1 reads SGHTA; CDR2 reads FQGNSA. CDR3 length equals 16 residues. In DNA form, the CDR3 reads TGTGCCAGCAGCTTAGCGCTATCCCGCGGGGACACTGAAGCTTTCTTT. It yields the protein CASSLALSRGDTEAFF.

This clonotype turned up a few times. This could be a read error, since a much larger clone is one nucleotide away. The chain recombines TRBV6-1 with TRBJ2-1, with 10 bases lining up with TRBD2. The DNA end lines up better with TRBJ2-7; the J call may be wrong. In germline, CDR1 is MNHNS, CDR2 SASEGT. This CDR3 contains 16 residues. CDR3: CASRIAGGRSYNEQYF. In nucleotides, the CDR3 is TGTGCCAGCAGGATAGCGGGGGGCCGTTCCTACAATGAGCAGTACTTC.

In this sample, this clonotype turned up a few times. The chain uses TRBV5-1 and TRBJ2-7; TRBD1 agrees at 7 bases. The junction had 4 bases not matched to a gene; V was cut back by 4 bases and J by 3 bases. CDR1 is SGHRS and CDR2 is YFSETQ in the germline V gene. CDR3 size: 13 residues. The CDR3 is CASSPGQIYEQYF. CDR3 coding DNA: TGCGCCAGCAGCCCGGGACAGATCTACGAGCAGTACTTC.

This clonotype showed up many times. The chain employs TRBV25-1 and TRBJ2-7; perhaps TRBD1 as D (6 bases). V was shortened by 10 bases and J by 4 bases, with 17 bases between the two germline ends. The CDR3 has 13 amino acids. CDR1 MGHDK and CDR2 SYGVNS come from the germline V gene. The CDR3 region is CATKDRATYEQYF. DNA for the CDR3: TGTGCCACCAAGGACAGAGCGACTTACGAGCAGTACTTC.

This clonotype was seen at least ten times. The CDR3 reads CASSFLDSNQPQHF. CDR3 nucleotide sequence: TGTGCCAGCAGCTTCCTGGACAGCAATCAGCCCCAGCATTTT. The chain links TRBV7-2 to TRBJ1-5; D not resolved. The CDR3 consists of 14 residues. Germline V CDR1 and CDR2: SGHTA, FQGNSA. V shed 3 bases and J shed 1 base, with 7 bases lying between them. Complete variable domain (other parts from reference TRBV7-2 and TRBJ1-5): GAGVSQSPSNKVTEKGKDVELRCDPISGHTALYWYRQSLGQGLEFLIYFQGNSAPDKSGLPSDRFSAERTGGSVSTLTIQRTQQEDSAVYLCASSFLDSNQPQHFGDGTRLSIL.

This clonotype was seen at least ten times. CDR3 sequence reads: CASSLGTGRANQPQHF. CDR3 in DNA: TGTGCCAGCAGCTTAGGGACAGGGAGGGCCAATCAGCCCCAGCATTTT. The chain employs TRBV7-9 and TRBJ1-5, with TRBD1 matching over 8 bases. Germline CDR1 and CDR2: SEHNR and FQNEAQ (reference sequence). The CDR3 extends over 16 amino acids. Trimming cost V 1 base and J 3 bases; bases outside gene matches: 5. Filled out from reference TRBV7-9 and TRBJ1-5, the complete variable domain reads DTGVSQNPRHKITKRGQNVTFRCDPISEHNRLYWYRQTLGQGPEFLTYFQNEAQLEKSRLLSDRFSAERPKGSFSTLEIQRTEQGDSAMYLCASSLGTGRANQPQHFGDGTRLSIL.

This clonotype was detected many times. This chain joins TRBV5-1 and TRBJ1-4; D is uncertain. The germline CDR1 and CDR2 sequences are SGHRS and YFSETQ. The CDR3 contains 13 residues. V was clipped by 4 bases and J by 8 bases, with 12 bases between them. The CDR3, as DNA: TGCGCCAGCAGCCCCCTAGGACTCGAAAAACTGTTTTTT. Translated: CASSPLGLEKLFF.